These 21 T cell receptor beta chains were all obtained from the same sample, sequenced in a study of shared clonotypes between healthy human individuals. The naive CD8 subset, CD45RO-negative cells positively selected for CCR7, excluded terminally differentiated effector memory CD45RA+ cells. Repertoires were generated with immunoSEQ multiplex PCR, while TCRdb's copy carries only in-frame clones and drops some. Of about 2 million clones listed, about 94% are singletons. The sequencing input was naive CD8+ T cells sorted from blood. The receptor set was obtained from a man between 18 and 35 years old in good health.

The chain joins TRBV19 to TRBJ2-3; weak D call: TRBD1 (5 bases). V dropped 5 bases and J dropped 1 base, with 10 bases sitting between them. CDR3 length: 14 amino acids. Germline CDR1 is LNHDA and CDR2 is SQIVND (reference sequence). CDR3 region: CASSYQQGTDTQYF. CDR3 DNA sequence: TGTGCCAGTAGTTATCAACAGGGCACAGATACGCAGTATTTT.

The chain has TRBV29-1 and TRBJ2-7, with unresolved D. V was shortened by 5 bases and J by 4 bases, with 12 bases between the two germline ends. Per the germline V gene, CDR1 is SQVTM and CDR2 is ANQGSEA. The CDR3 covers 12 residues. The CDR3 region is CSVSPKGYEQYF. CDR3 sequence (DNA): TGCAGCGTTTCCCCCAAGGGTTACGAGCAGTACTTC.

CDR3 loop: CASSEGSRFSLYNEQFF. The CDR3 bases are TGTGCCAGCAGTGAAGGCAGCCGGTTTAGTCTGTACAATGAGCAGTTCTTC. The chain couples TRBV25-1 to TRBJ2-1; D gene uncertain. CDR3 size: 17 residues. The ends were cut back, 2 bases at V and 4 bases at J, with 18 bases in the middle. Per germline, CDR1 MGHDK and CDR2 SYGVNS.

This clone turned up a few times. The rearrangement uses TRBV5-6 and TRBJ1-1; D gene uncertain. With 1 base removed from V and 4 bases from J, the gap between germline ends came to 8 bases. CDR1 is SGHDT, CDR2 YYEEEE, per germline. The CDR3 totals 13 residues. The CDR3 sequence is CASSLPEGTEAFF. In DNA form, the CDR3 reads TGTGCCAGCAGCTTGCCAGAGGGCACTGAAGCTTTCTTT.

V is TRBV11-2 and J is TRBJ2-2, with 7 bases lining up with TRBD1. This CDR3 contains 16 residues. The germline V gene has CDR1 SGHAT and CDR2 FQNNGV. V shed 4 bases, J shed 1 base, and the junction held 6 bases outside the gene matches. The CDR3 DNA follows: TGTGCCAGCAGCTCAAGCCGGGACAGGAACACCGGGGAGCTGTTTTTT. Translation: CASSSSRDRNTGELFF.

The chain carries TRBV5-1 and TRBJ2-7; TRBD2 aligns across 11 bases. Per the germline V gene, CDR1 is SGHRS and CDR2 is YFSETQ. The V segment lost 3 bases and the J segment 1 base; nucleotides outside the gene matches: 9. The CDR3 length is 17 residues. CDR3 sequence (DNA): TGCGCCAGCAGCTCGCAGACGATAGCGGGAGGGTCCTACGAGCAGTACTTC. This codes for CASSSQTIAGGSYEQYF.

The rearrangement joins TRBV5-4 to TRBJ2-7, with a tentative D call TRBD1 (6 bases). Germline CDR1 is SGHNT and CDR2 is YYREEE (reference sequence). The V and J ends lost 4 bases and 7 bases respectively, with 15 bases between them. The CDR3 spans 13 residues. CDR3 nucleotides: TGTGCCAGCAGCGATTGGACAGTAGGGGAGCAGTACTTC. Translated: CASSDWTVGEQYF. The complete variable domain, with remaining parts taken from reference TRBV5-4 and TRBJ2-7, reads ETGVTQSPTHLIKTRGQQVTLRCSSQSGHNTVSWYQQALGQGPQFIFQYYREEENGRGNFPPRFSGLQFPNYSSELNVNALELDDSALYLCASSDWTVGEQYFGPGTRLTVT.

This rearrangement joins TRBV28 to TRBJ1-1; the D gene is possibly TRBD1 (5 bases). Trimming took 5 bases from V and 4 from J, leaving 14 bases between them. The V gene's germline CDR1 is MDHEN and CDR2 SYDVKM. The CDR3 covers 14 residues. CDR3 residues: CASSPLGPRTEAFF. The CDR3 region has the DNA TGTGCCAGCAGTCCCCTGGGACCGCGCACTGAAGCTTTCTTT.

The chain links TRBV13 to TRBJ1-6; D gene ambiguous. The V gene lost 1 base and the J gene lost 12 bases, with 10 bases spanning the gap. The length of the CDR3 is 13 residues. CDR1 is PRHDT, CDR2 FYEKMQ, per germline (reference sequence). The CDR3 sequence: CASSLDTFGPLHF. The CDR3 nucleotides are TGTGCCAGCAGCTTAGACACCTTTGGACCCCTCCACTTT.

This sequence joins TRBV4-1 and TRBJ2-5; D unclear. Germline loops: CDR1 MGHRA, CDR2 YSYEKL. The CDR3 extends over 15 amino acids. V was trimmed by 3 bases and J by 2 bases, leaving 13 bases between them. The CDR3 region is CASSQATEGQETQYF. The CDR3 DNA is TGCGCCAGCAGCCAGGCCACGGAAGGGCAAGAGACCCAGTACTTC.

The rearrangement uses TRBV7-5 and TRBJ2-7; no check of the table's D call, TRBD1, against the DNA was made. TRBV7-5 is listed as a pseudogene. The CDR3 spans 15 residues. The CDR3 spells CARSFPGQGRHEQYF. CDR3 bases: TGTGCCAGAAGCTTCCCGGGACAGGGGAGACACGAGCAGTACTTC.

The chain employs TRBV15 and TRBJ1-2; D remains unclear. V lost 0 bases and J lost 1, with 9 bases in between. CDR1 and CDR2 from the germline V gene are LNHNV and YYDKDF (reference sequence). The CDR3 is 15 residues long. CDR3 DNA sequence: TGTGCCACCAGCAGAGATAAGGATGTTAACTATGGCTACACCTTC. It yields the protein CATSRDKDVNYGYTF.

J is TRBJ1-5 and V is TRBV5-6; 7 bases fit TRBD1. V trimming: 1 base; J trimming: 5 bases; junction bases outside the gene matches: 12. Germline assignment: CDR1 SGHDT and CDR2 YYEEEE. The CDR3 spans 17 residues. The CDR3 coding sequence is TGTGCCAGCAGCTTGTCTCGGGACAGACACTTTTATCAGCCCCAGCATTTT. The encoded protein is CASSLSRDRHFYQPQHF.

The chain combines TRBV5-8 with TRBJ2-1; TRBD1 aligns across 7 bases. This CDR3 is 13 amino acids long. With V trimmed by 8 bases and J by 5 bases, 7 bases remained unmatched. Germline V gene lookup returns CDR1 SGHTS and CDR2 YDEGEE. The CDR3 DNA reads as TGTGCCAGGAGGGGGACAGAGAACAATGAGCAGTTCTTC. It translates to CARRGTENNEQFF.

To note about this clone: Other nucleotide sequences from this sample produce the same CDR3. The chain couples TRBV27 to TRBJ2-2, with D perhaps matching TRBD2 (7 bases). Germline CDR1 reads MNHEY; CDR2 reads SMNVEV (reference sequence). CDR3 length: 15 amino acids. V shed 3 bases and J shed 4 bases, with 12 bases lying between them. CDR3 sequence reads: CASSLAGAGTGELFF. DNA for the CDR3: TGTGCCAGCAGTTTGGCGGGGGCGGGCACCGGGGAGCTGTTTTTT.

The chain employs TRBV27 and TRBJ1-2, with 7 bases lining up with TRBD1. Germline CDR1 MNHEY, CDR2 SMNVEV (reference sequence). CDR3 length: 14 residues. V shed 4 bases, J shed 2 bases, and the junction held 4 bases outside the gene matches. CDR3 bases: TGTGCCAGCAGTTCCCTGGACAGGAACTATGGCTACACCTTC. Translation gives CASSSLDRNYGYTF.

The chain has TRBV6-1 and TRBJ2-5, with D possibly being TRBD1 (5 bases). Trimming removed 8 bases from V and 0 bases from J, with 13 bases in between. There are 14 residues in the CDR3. The germline V gene encodes CDR1 MNHNS and CDR2 SASEGT. The CDR3 sequence is CASGLTVYQETQYF. The CDR3 bases are TGTGCCAGCGGTTTGACAGTGTACCAAGAGACCCAGTACTTC.

The chain recombines TRBV15 with TRBJ2-1; 9 bases agree with TRBD2. Germline CDR1 LNHNV, CDR2 YYDKDF (reference sequence). The trim removed 1 base at V and 8 bases at J, leaving 9 bases unmatched. The CDR3 contains 16 residues. The CDR3 region has the DNA TGTGCCACCAGCAGAGTTGGGGCGGGAGGGCCGTATGAGCAGTTCTTC. It is translated as CATSRVGAGGPYEQFF.

V gene TRBV6-5 combines with J gene TRBJ2-5; TRBD2 agrees at 8 bases. Germline assignment: CDR1 MNHEY and CDR2 SVGAGI. V was pared by 7 bases and J by 1 base, with 2 bases of the junction left unmatched. This CDR3 is 13 amino acids long. The CDR3 DNA is TGTGCCAGCACCGGGAGGGTCCAAGAGACCCAGTACTTC. Its translation: CASTGRVQETQYF.

As to this clone: The identical CDR3 is also encoded by other nucleotide sequences in the sample. The chain uses TRBV19 and TRBJ1-5, with no clear D. Trimming took off 5 bases at V and 0 bases at J, with 8 bases between the two ends. Germline V lookup: CDR1 LNHDA, CDR2 SQIVND (reference sequence). The CDR3 spans 14 residues. The CDR3 bases are TGTGCCAGTAGTGTGAGAGATAGCAATCAGCCCCAGCATTTT. Its translation: CASSVRDSNQPQHF.

V gene TRBV27 combines with J gene TRBJ2-2; D perhaps matches TRBD1 (6 bases). This CDR3 is 16 amino acids long. In germline, CDR1 is MNHEY, CDR2 SMNVEV (reference sequence). V lost 4 bases and J 4 bases, leaving 16 bases between the germline ends. The CDR3 protein is CASSYSAGETTGELFF. The CDR3 DNA sequence: TGTGCCAGCAGTTACTCGGCAGGGGAGACCACCGGGGAGCTGTTTTTT.